This TCR beta chain was identified during a study of blood T cell repertoires in COVID-19. The CDR3 runs to 15 residues. Looked up from germline, CDR1 is SGHTA and CDR2 is FQGNSA. V shed 6 bases, J shed 6 bases, and the junction held 12 bases outside the gene matches. Repertoires were generated with immunoSEQ multiplex PCR, while TCRdb's copy carries only in-frame clones and drops some. The sample contains 150,000 to 170,000 clones, approximately 85% of which appear only once. Sequenced material: peripheral blood. V is TRBV7-2 and J is TRBJ2-3; 7 nucleotides line up with TRBD2. The source of this sequence is a man aged 60 to 75 with COVID-19, enrolled during active disease. In nucleotides, the CDR3 is TGTGCCAGCAGGCCGGGGACTACCCCCCCCGATACGCAGTATTTT. Its protein product is CASRPGTTPPDTQYF.